A selection of T cell receptor beta chains follows, all from one sample in a study of T cells in Graves' hyperthyroidism and ophthalmopathy. TCRdb itself ran the multiplex PCR reads through MiXCR, one entry per CDR3 protein. The sample includes 300,000 to 450,000 distinct CDR3 sequences, 15% to 20% of them seen just once. Sample: blood. These receptors came from a woman aged 40 to 50 with Graves' ophthalmopathy. Each CDR3 is given with its conserved first and last residue. Each record gives: D gene, J gene, V gene, clone size, CDR3 protein, CDR3 DNA. D genes are given only for firm matches. Some rows mark clone size as missing; the rest say once, few, many or name a class of expanded clone.

-,TRBJ1-5,TRBV12-5,once,CASGLANSNQPQPF,TGTGCTAGTGGTTTGGCAAATAGCAATCAGCCCCAGCCTTTT
TRBD1,TRBJ2-6,TRBV11-1,-,CASRPGTGGAGANVLTF,TGTGCCAGCAGACCCGGGACAGGGGGCGCTGGGGCCAACGTCCTGACTTTC
-,TRBJ1-1,TRBV10-3,many,CAISESLVLNTEAFF,TGTGCCATCAGTGAGTCTTTGGTCCTGAACACTGAAGCTTTCTTT
TRBD2,TRBJ2-7,TRBV6-1,-,CASSEVGLAGNEQYF,TGTGCCAGCAGTGAAGTGGGGCTAGCGGGGAACGAGCAGTACTTC
-,TRBJ2-7,TRBV12-5,-,CASGLLHTDSQF,TGTGCTAGTGGTTTGCTCCACACAGACTCGCAGTTC
TRBD1,TRBJ1-1,TRBV12-3/TRBV12-4,many,CASNPQRARTGGVTEAFF,TGTGCCAGCAACCCTCAAAGAGCCCGGACAGGGGGCGTCACTGAAGCTTTCTTT
TRBD1,TRBJ1-5,TRBV28,many,CASSLRSPGGLGNQPQHF,TGTGCCAGCAGTCTCCGTTCCCCAGGGGGATTGGGAAATCAGCCCCAGCATTTT
TRBD1,TRBJ1-2,TRBV28,many,CASRNRDRTYGYTF,TGTGCCAGCAGAAACCGGGACAGGACGTATGGCTACACCTTC
TRBD1,TRBJ1-1,TRBV11-1,few,CASSIIRGGTAMNTEAFF,TGTGCCAGCAGCATTATTAGAGGCGGGACAGCTATGAACACTGAAGCTTTCTTT
-,TRBJ2-5,TRBV24-1,-,CATSAETEGQETQYF,TGTGCCACCAGTGCCGAAACAGAGGGGCAAGAGACCCAGTACTTC
-,TRBJ2-7,TRBV7-8,many,CASSRGVTYEQYF,TGTGCCAGCAGCCGAGGGGTAACCTACGAGCAGTACTTC
TRBD1,TRBJ1-1,TRBV4-1,-,CTSSQDRGPTEAFF,TGCACCAGCAGCCAAGACAGGGGGCCCACTGAAGCTTTCTTT
TRBD2,TRBJ2-7,TRBV11-1,many,CASSLAIAGGRAYEQYF,TGTGCCAGCAGCTTAGCGATAGCGGGAGGTCGAGCCTACGAGCAGTACTTC
-,TRBJ2-6,TRBV18,many,CASSPIQGSSGANVLTF,TGTGCCAGCTCACCTATACAGGGCTCCTCTGGGGCCAACGTCCTGACTTTC
-,TRBJ2-7,TRBV7-6,many,CASSFLDMSGEQYF,TGTGCCAGCAGCTTCCTGGACATGTCTGGCGAGCAGTACTTC
TRBD1,TRBJ2-5,TRBV28,many,CASSSRQGYSETQYF,TGTGCCAGCAGTTCGAGACAGGGGTATTCGGAGACCCAGTACTTC
TRBD2,TRBJ2-7,TRBV27,many,CASSLSGVAGYEQYF,TGTGCCAGCAGTTTATCTGGGGTAGCGGGCTACGAGCAGTACTTC
-,TRBJ2-5,TRBV4-2,many,CASSQEGDPQGGETQYF,TGTGCCAGCAGCCAAGAAGGGGACCCACAGGGGGGGGAGACCCAGTACTTC
-,TRBJ2-4,TRBV6-1,-,CASTNAGPSKNIQYF,TGTGCCAGCACCAATGCGGGACCCTCCAAAAACATTCAGTACTTC
-,TRBJ1-1,TRBV29-1,many,CSVDFGTTEAFF,TGCAGCGTTGATTTTGGGACCACTGAAGCTTTCTTT
-,TRBJ2-2,TRBV29-1,-,CSVEEGELFF,TGCAGCGTCGAGGAAGGGGAGCTGTTTTTT
-,TRBJ2-4,TRBV11-2,many,CASSLELGSFDKNIQYF,TGTGCCAGCAGCTTAGAACTCGGGAGCTTTGACAAAAACATTCAGTACTTC
TRBD2,TRBJ2-7,TRBV28,many,CASKVAGLAGDEQYF,TGTGCCAGCAAAGTCGCGGGGCTAGCGGGAGACGAGCAGTACTTC
-,TRBJ2-2,TRBV6-1,many,CASSEYAVTGELFF,TGTGCCAGCAGTGAATACGCGGTTACCGGGGAGCTGTTTTTT
-,TRBJ2-1,TRBV28,-,CASRGGILYNEQFF,TGTGCCAGCCGAGGGGGGATCCTCTACAATGAGCAGTTCTTC
-,TRBJ2-2,TRBV3-1,few,CASSKVMHTGELFF,TGTGCCAGCAGCAAAGTCATGCACACCGGGGAGCTGTTTTTT